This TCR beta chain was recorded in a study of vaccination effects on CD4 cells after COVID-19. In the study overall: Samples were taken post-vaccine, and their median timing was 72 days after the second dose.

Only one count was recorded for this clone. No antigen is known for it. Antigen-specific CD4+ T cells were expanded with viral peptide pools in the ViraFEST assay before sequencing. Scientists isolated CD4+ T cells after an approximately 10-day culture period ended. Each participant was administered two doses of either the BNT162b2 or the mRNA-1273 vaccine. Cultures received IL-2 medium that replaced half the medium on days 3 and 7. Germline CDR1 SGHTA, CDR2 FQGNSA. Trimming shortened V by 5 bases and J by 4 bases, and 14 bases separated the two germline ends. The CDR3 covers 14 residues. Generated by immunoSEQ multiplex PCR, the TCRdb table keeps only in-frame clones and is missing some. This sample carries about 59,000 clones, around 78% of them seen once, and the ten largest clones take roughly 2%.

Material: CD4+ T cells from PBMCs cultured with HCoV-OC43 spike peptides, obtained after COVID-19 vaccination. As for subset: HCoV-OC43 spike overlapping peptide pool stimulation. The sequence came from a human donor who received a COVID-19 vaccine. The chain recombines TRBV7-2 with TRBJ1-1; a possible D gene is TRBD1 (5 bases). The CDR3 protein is CASSGGVLGTEAFF. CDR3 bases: TGTGCCAGCAGCGGGGGGGTCCTGGGCACTGAAGCTTTCTTT.